Listed here are 8 T cell receptor beta chains from one sample, sequenced in a study of cytomegalovirus exposure and HLA in healthy donors (dated by TCRdb to about 2017). Preparation of the library involved the immunoSEQ multiplex PCR assay. For the multiplex PCR, a mixture combining 60 forward primers for TCR Vbeta segments and 13 reverse primers for TCR Jbeta segments was used. Imported from immuneACCESS, the table was reduced by TCRdb to in-frame sequences with V and J called. These copies leave out some clones; in studies compared against another copy, an unresolved V gene accounts for under half, and the cause of the remainder is not known. The sample yields approximately 160,000 clones; 75% to 90% were counted once. The ten largest clones capture about 7% of the sample. The sequencing sample was made of PBMCs. These receptors were collected from a man in his thirties or forties in good health and CMV-seropositive.

CDR3 protein: CASSLGGGTEAFF. The CDR3 nucleotides are TGTGCCAGCAGTTTAGGGGGGGGCACTGAAGCTTTCTTT. The chain uses TRBV28 and TRBJ1-1; D is possibly TRBD1 (5 bases). CDR3 length: 13 amino acids. Germline values: CDR1 MDHEN, CDR2 SYDVKM. Trimming removed 2 bases from V and 4 bases from J, with 8 bases in between.

The chain combines TRBV5-1 with TRBJ2-3; perhaps TRBD2 as D (7 bases). Looked up from germline, CDR1 is SGHRS and CDR2 is YFSETQ. The germline V and J ends were trimmed by 3 bases and 1 base, with 9 bases remaining between them. CDR3 length equals 14 residues. The CDR3 bases are TGCGCCAGCAGCTGGGAGGGGGGCACAGATACGCAGTATTTT. It encodes CASSWEGGTDTQYF.

The chain employs TRBV28 and TRBJ2-5, with D possibly being TRBD1 (6 bases). V was shortened by 8 bases and J by 5 bases, with 9 bases between the two germline ends. The length of the CDR3 is 11 residues. From germline, CDR1 is MDHEN and CDR2 SYDVKM. For the CDR3, the DNA is TGTGCCAGCTTAAGGGGGGAGACCCAGTACTTC. Its protein product is CASLRGETQYF.

V gene TRBV6-5 combines with J gene TRBJ1-4; D not resolved. Germline V gene lookup returns CDR1 MNHEY and CDR2 SVGAGI. The CDR3 contains 13 residues. The V end lost 10 bases, the J end lost 6 bases, and 15 bases lay between the germline ends. The CDR3 DNA reads as TGTGCCACCAATCGGGGTAGCGATGAAAAACTGTTTTTT. This sequence encodes CATNRGSDEKLFF.

The genes are TRBV13 and TRBJ2-7; D may be TRBD1 (6 bases). V was cut by 4 bases and J by 0 bases, with 10 bases left in between. CDR3 length: 14 residues. The germline gives CDR1 PRHDT, CDR2 FYEKMQ (reference sequence). CDR3 residues: CASSSGQLSYEQYF. The CDR3 DNA follows: TGTGCCAGCAGCTCCGGACAGCTCTCCTACGAGCAGTACTTC.

J is TRBJ2-5 and V is TRBV11-3; TRBD2 agrees at 8 bases. There are 17 residues in the CDR3. V shed 6 bases, J shed 0 bases, and the junction held 12 bases outside the gene matches. Germline V lookup: CDR1 SGHNT, CDR2 YENEEA. This chain's CDR3 is CASSQGNTGGNQETQYF. The CDR3 nucleotides are TGTGCCAGCAGTCAAGGGAACACGGGAGGGAACCAAGAGACCCAGTACTTC.

The chain uses TRBV27 and TRBJ1-1; D gene uncertain. Trimming cost V 5 bases and J 1 base, with 14 bases left between them. Germline V gives CDR1 MNHEY, CDR2 SMNVEV (reference sequence). The CDR3 has 15 residues. CDR3 sequence: CASSDLPGRNTEAFF. Here the CDR3 DNA reads TGTGCCAGCAGTGATCTCCCAGGTAGGAACACTGAAGCTTTCTTT.

There are a few counts of this clone. The V gene is TRBV6-4, the J gene TRBJ1-2, with a tentative D call TRBD1 (5 bases). The V gene's germline CDR1 is MRHNA and CDR2 SNTAGT. Between the trimmed V and J ends, which lost 6 bases and 6 bases, there was a span of 20 bases. The CDR3 runs 15 residues. CDR3 residues: CASSVTAEVLHGYTF. The CDR3 coding sequence is TGTGCCAGCAGCGTGACAGCAGAGGTACTGCATGGCTACACCTTC.